This TCR beta chain was sequenced in a study of OX40 agonist ivuxolimab in advanced cancers. Study-level results: Partial responders treated at 0.1-3.0 mg/kg exhibited clonal expansion among the lowest measured. Antigen specificity remained undetermined for the expanded peripheral T cells.

This clone showed up just a few times. Its specificity is unknown. CDR3 size: 17 residues. Trimming took 5 bases from V and 1 from J, leaving 20 bases between them. CDR1 is SGHNT and CDR2 is YENEEA in the germline V gene. The repertoire was sequenced with immunoSEQ multiplex PCR; TCRdb's copy has only in-frame clones and lacks some. The repertoire consists of some 17,000 clones, with roughly 73% occurring once and the leading ten covering over 25%. The chain employs TRBV11-3 and TRBJ2-5; possibly TRBD1 for D (6 bases). Here the sequenced sample was CD4+ or CD8+ T cells sorted from blood, taken in a trial of the OX40 agonist ivuxolimab. The sequence was collected from an adult with an advanced solid tumor such as melanoma, head and neck, liver or kidney cancer. DNA of the CDR3: TGTGCCAGCAGCACAGGACAGTTTAATCCTCCCCAAGAGACCCAGTACTTC. This translates into CASSTGQFNPPQETQYF.